This T cell receptor beta chain was documented in a study of T cell clusters in autoimmune cytopenias. TRB was amplified by touch-down multiplex PCR, primer pools A and B combined. TCRdb derives one entry per CDR3 protein from the multiplex PCR reads, leaving out DNA. The sample features 3,000 or so distinct CDR3 sequences, with under 30% in its top ten. TRB was amplified from about 250 ng of peripheral blood genomic DNA per sample. Germline V gene sequence: CDR1 LNHDA, CDR2 SQIVND (reference sequence). The CDR3 totals 14 residues. As concerns this clonotype: The target antigen is unknown.

General study results and limits: Primary autoimmune cytopenia patients seemingly lacked the physiological T cell clusters found in healthy donors. A dominant lymphoma-associated repertoire apparently masked the cluster-lack signature in secondary cytopenia versus chronic lymphocytic leukemia.

Sequencing used peripheral blood. The rearrangement joins TRBV19 to TRBJ2-7; TCRdb gives TRBD1 as the D gene, but with no DNA this cannot be confirmed. The TCR sequence derives from a human donor with an autoimmune cytopenia or autoimmune hepatitis (not recorded which). The CDR3 here is CASSTTGGVYEQYF.